The 10 T cell receptor beta chains reported below all come from one sample, sequenced in a study of CD8+CD57+ T cells in acquired aplastic anemia. Profiling of TCR beta VDJ combinations and CDR3 sequences used genomic DNA as template. MiXCR, run by TCRdb on the reads, gives a single entry per CDR3 protein. The sample holds about 270,000 distinct CDR3 sequences, approximately 55% seen once. The sequencing input was sorted CD4+, CD8+, or CD8+CD57+ T cells (not recorded which) from PBMCs. The receptor source for this set is a human donor with severe aplastic anemia or a healthy control (not recorded which).

This clonotype was counted ten times or more. The chain carries TRBV29-1 and TRBJ1-1; tentatively, D is TRBD1 (6 bases). The V end lost 4 bases, the J end lost 7 bases, and 10 bases lay between the germline ends. CDR3 length equals 11 residues. From germline, CDR1 is SQVTM and CDR2 ANQGSEA. For the CDR3, the DNA is TGCAGCGTTGCCTGGACAGTTGAAGCTTTCTTT. Residues: CSVAWTVEAFF.

There are many counts of this clonotype. V usage is TRBV2 and J usage is TRBJ1-2; D ambiguous. The CDR3 runs 12 residues. In germline, CDR1 is SNHLY, CDR2 FYNNEI. Trimming pared 4 bases from V and 7 bases from J, leaving 10 bases between. The CDR3, as DNA: TGTGCCAGCAGTGTGGCAGAGAGTGGCTACACCTTC. Encoded protein: CASSVAESGYTF.

The V call is TRBV12-3 or TRBV12-4, the J call TRBJ1-6; D may be TRBD1 (5 bases). Trimming left V 5 bases short and J 6 bases short, with 11 bases between. CDR3 size: 14 residues. The CDR3 DNA reads as TGTGCCAGCAGTGCCCAGGGTACTAATTCACCCCTCCACTTT. Translation gives CASSAQGTNSPLHF.

V usage is TRBV24-1 and J usage is TRBJ2-1; weak D call: TRBD2 (7 bases). V was cut by 3 bases and J by 10 bases, with 27 bases left in between. This CDR3 has 18 amino acids. Looked up from germline, CDR1 is KGHDR and CDR2 is SFDVKD. In DNA, the CDR3 is TGTGCCACCAGTGATCGAATGGTCGGGGGGCGCGAAGTAAACGAGCAGTTCTTC. It is translated as CATSDRMVGGREVNEQFF.

The chain links TRBV19 to TRBJ2-3, with TRBD1 as a possible D gene (6 bases). CDR3 length: 14 residues. Germline V gene lookup returns CDR1 LNHDA and CDR2 SQIVND (reference sequence). V was pared by 5 bases and J by 8 bases, with 17 bases between. The CDR3 protein is CASSLWSGTSTQYF. Written as DNA, the CDR3 is TGTGCCAGTAGTCTATGGAGTGGGACATCTACGCAGTATTTT.

The J gene is TRBJ1-3, the V gene TRBV20-1, with D unclear. CDR3 length: 12 residues. V gave up 0 bases and J gave up 7 bases, with 7 bases separating them. Germline CDR1 and CDR2: DFQATT and SNEGSKA (reference sequence). The CDR3 protein is CSARDPWNTIYF. CDR3 coding DNA: TGCAGTGCTAGAGATCCCTGGAACACCATATATTTT.

This clonotype was recorded many times. The V gene is TRBV19, the J gene TRBJ1-6; 8 positions agree with TRBD1. CDR1 and CDR2 (germline): LNHDA, SQIVND (reference sequence). The ends lost 5 bases at V and 7 bases at J; junction bases unmatched: 4. The CDR3 has 14 amino acids. The CDR3 sequence is CASSVQGGNSPLHF. The DNA for the CDR3 is TGTGCCAGTAGTGTACAGGGGGGAAATTCACCCCTCCACTTT.

In its sample, this clonotype was seen once. This chain connects TRBV2 to TRBJ2-1; D may be TRBD1 (6 bases). The CDR3 is 12 amino acids. Germline V lookup: CDR1 SNHLY, CDR2 FYNNEI. Trimming took 8 bases from V and 3 from J, leaving 8 bases between them. The DNA for the CDR3 is TGTGCCAGCCGGGACAACTACAATGAGCAGTTCTTC. This gives the protein CASRDNYNEQFF.

This clonotype was observed once. The rearrangement uses TRBV9 and TRBJ1-1, with TRBD1 as a possible D gene (6 bases). This CDR3 is 15 amino acids long. The V and J ends lost 1 base and 5 bases respectively, with 15 bases between them. CDR1 is SGDLS and CDR2 is YYNGEE in the germline V gene. The CDR3 loop reads CASSVQGRGITEAFF. The CDR3 region has the DNA TGTGCCAGCAGCGTACAGGGGCGGGGGATTACTGAAGCTTTCTTT. Looking up the rest from reference TRBV9 and TRBJ1-1 gives the full variable domain: DSGVTQTPKHLITATGQRVTLRCSPRSGDLSVYWYQQSLDQGLQFLIQYYNGEERAKGNILERFSAQQFPDLHSELNLSSLELGDSALYFCASSVQGRGITEAFFGQGTRLTVV.

This chain uses TRBV7-9 with TRBJ2-5; 10 bases fit TRBD1. The CDR3 spans 13 residues. CDR1 SEHNR and CDR2 FQNEAQ come from the germline V gene (reference sequence). V lost 6 bases and J lost 14; bases outside the gene matches: 12. CDR3 DNA: TGTGCCAGCAGTTACTCTCCGGGACAGGGGACCTACTTC. Its protein is CASSYSPGQGTYF.